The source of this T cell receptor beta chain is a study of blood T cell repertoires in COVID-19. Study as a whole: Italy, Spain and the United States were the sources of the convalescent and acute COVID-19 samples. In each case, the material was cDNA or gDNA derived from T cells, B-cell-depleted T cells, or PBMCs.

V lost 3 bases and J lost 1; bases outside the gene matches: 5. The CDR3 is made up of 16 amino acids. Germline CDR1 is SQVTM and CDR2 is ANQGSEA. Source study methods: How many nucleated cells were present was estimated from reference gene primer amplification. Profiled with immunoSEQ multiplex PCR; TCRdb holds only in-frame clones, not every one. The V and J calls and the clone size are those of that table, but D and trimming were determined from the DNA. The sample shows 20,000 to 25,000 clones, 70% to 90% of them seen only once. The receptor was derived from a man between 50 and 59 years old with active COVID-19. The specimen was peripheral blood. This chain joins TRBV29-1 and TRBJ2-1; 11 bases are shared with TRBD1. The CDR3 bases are TGCAGCGTTGAGGGGACAGGGGGTTTATCCTACAATGAGCAGTTCTTC. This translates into CSVEGTGGLSYNEQFF.